The 2 T cell receptor beta chains below come from one sample, sequenced in a study of blood T cell repertoires in COVID-19. Assay used: immunoSEQ multiplex PCR; TCRdb lists only in-frame clones, some missing. The repertoire holds fewer than 150,000 clones, with roughly 90% as singletons. Sequenced material: peripheral blood. Receptors originate from a man aged 45-65 years with active or convalescent COVID-19.

The V gene is TRBV28, the J gene TRBJ1-4; weak D call: TRBD1 (6 bases). Deletions cut 6 bases from V and 7 bases from J, with 9 bases between. The CDR3 is made up of 12 amino acids. Germline CDR1 reads MDHEN; CDR2 reads SYDVKM. CDR3: CASSTGIEKLFF. CDR3 nucleotides: TGTGCCAGCAGCACAGGGATTGAAAAACTGTTTTTT.

The rearrangement joins TRBV4-2 to TRBJ1-1, with 7 bases matching TRBD1. With 0 bases clipped from V and 0 bases from J, the junction kept 4 bases outside the gene matches. The CDR3 is 16 amino acids. Looked up from germline, CDR1 is LGHNA and CDR2 is YNFKEQ. This CDR3 reads CASSQDYGTVNTEAFF. DNA for the CDR3: TGTGCCAGCAGCCAAGATTATGGGACAGTGAACACTGAAGCTTTCTTT.